This TCR beta chain came from a study of read filtering for tumor transcriptome and immune sequencing. The library was built from roughly 400 ng RNA with molecular barcoded adaptors for alpha/delta and beta/gamma chains. TCRdb reprocessed the reads with MiXCR, giving one entry per CDR3 protein. The sample records roughly 35,000 distinct CDR3 sequences, around 13% being singletons. This clonotype was observed at least ten times. Bone marrow was sampled from every patient at the time of active disease. CDR3 size: 13 residues. V was clipped by 5 bases and J by 1 base, with 7 bases between them. Per the germline V gene, CDR1 is SNHLY and CDR2 is FYNNEI.

The chain has TRBV2 and TRBJ2-3; D call uncertain. This sequence originates from a donor aged 40 or older with multiple myeloma. Sequenced: a population of CD138-negative cells sorted from bone marrow. CDR3 residues: CASSPAGTDTQYF. DNA of the CDR3: TGTGCCAGCAGTCCGGCGGGCACAGATACGCAGTATTTT.